Listed here are 13 T cell receptor beta chains from one sample, sequenced in a study of vaccination and CD4 T cells after COVID-19. MiXCR was run by TCRdb on the PCR reads, yielding one entry per CDR3 protein. This sample has just over 35,000 distinct CDR3 sequences; 35% to 45% occur once, and the top ten carry roughly 5.9%. The time point was: late sampling 161 to 241 days after vaccination in three convalescent patients. The sample in question was CD4+ T cells from blood, obtained about 7 months after SARS-CoV-2 vaccination. All receptors come from a human donor who had recovered from COVID-19.

The rearrangement links TRBV18 to TRBJ2-7; 7 positions agree with TRBD2. V trimming: 6 bases; J trimming: 5 bases; junction bases outside the gene matches: 13. The CDR3 sequence is 15 residues long. Germline lookup yields CDR1 KGHSH and CDR2 LQKENI. In DNA, the CDR3 is TGTGCCAGCTCTCCCGGCGGGGGTAGGGCCCACGAGCAGTACTTC. Encoded protein: CASSPGGGRAHEQYF.

This clonotype was picked up a small number of times. This rearrangement joins TRBV27 to TRBJ2-3; 10 bases map to TRBD1. The ends lost 5 bases at V and 4 bases at J; junction bases unmatched: 9. Germline loops: CDR1 MNHEY, CDR2 SMNVEV (reference sequence). The CDR3 sequence is 16 residues long. CDR3 region: CASSTRQGARADTQYF. CDR3 nucleotides: TGTGCCAGCAGTACACGACAGGGGGCGCGAGCAGATACGCAGTATTTT.

The CDR3 spells CASSPGTSGRGGELFF. The CDR3 DNA sequence: TGTGCCAGCAGCCCCGGGACTAGCGGGAGAGGGGGGGAGCTGTTTTTT. The chain combines TRBV5-4 with TRBJ2-2, with 14 bases identical to TRBD2. Germline trimming cut 4 bases from V and 8 bases from J; bases unmatched to any gene: 7. From germline, CDR1 is SGHNT and CDR2 YYREEE (reference sequence). The CDR3 is 16 residues long.

The rearrangement joins TRBV19 to TRBJ2-3; 9 bases fit TRBD2. The germline CDR1 and CDR2 sequences are LNHDA and SQIVND (reference sequence). J lost 3 bases, V lost 1 base, and 11 bases had no gene match. The CDR3 sequence is 18 residues long. The CDR3 loop reads CASSIGRGSGSLTDTQYF. CDR3 DNA sequence: TGTGCCAGTAGTATAGGTCGGGGTAGCGGGAGTCTAACAGATACGCAGTATTTT. The whole variable domain, filled in from reference TRBV19 and TRBJ2-3, reads DGGITQSPKYLFRKEGQNVTLSCEQNLNHDAMYWYRQDPGQGLRLIYYSQIVNDFQKGDIAEGYSVSREKKESFPLTVTSAQKNPTAFYLCASSIGRGSGSLTDTQYFGPGTRLTVL.

The chain uses TRBV6-1 and TRBJ2-7; no firm D call. V lost 6 bases to trimming and J lost 4 bases, with 7 bases between them. Germline V CDR1 and CDR2: MNHNS, SASEGT. The length of the CDR3 is 11 residues. CDR3 nucleotide sequence: TGTGCCAGCAGAGAGAAGTACGAGCAGTACTTC. Protein product: CASREKYEQYF.

The chain has TRBV20-1 and TRBJ2-5, with 13 bases aligning to TRBD2. CDR3 length: 16 residues. Germline V CDR1 and CDR2: DFQATT, SNEGSKA (reference sequence). The V segment lost 6 bases and the J segment 6 bases; nucleotides outside the gene matches: 13. CDR3 protein: CSADPLGLAGVQTQYF. The CDR3 DNA reads as TGCAGTGCCGATCCCCTTGGACTAGCGGGAGTCCAGACCCAGTACTTC.

This clonotype was counted a few times. The chain carries TRBV24-1 and TRBJ1-5; D might be TRBD1 (6 bases). The V gene lost 8 bases and the J gene lost 1 base, with 20 bases spanning the gap. Germline CDR1 reads KGHDR; CDR2 reads SFDVKD. The CDR3 length is 17 residues. The CDR3 loop is CATKWRRGLGSNQPQHF. Written as DNA, the CDR3 is TGTGCCACCAAGTGGAGGCGGGGGCTGGGGAGCAATCAGCCCCAGCATTTT.

This clonotype was found many times. V is TRBV20-1 and J is TRBJ1-6; D ambiguous. The V end lost 0 bases, the J end lost 7 bases, and 10 bases lay between the germline ends. Germline CDR1 reads DFQATT; CDR2 reads SNEGSKA (reference sequence). This CDR3 spans 14 amino acids. This chain's CDR3 is CSARDETVNSPLHF. The CDR3 DNA reads as TGCAGTGCTAGAGATGAGACCGTCAATTCACCCCTCCACTTT.

The genes are TRBV20-1 and TRBJ2-1; D may be TRBD2 (6 bases). Trimming took 3 bases from V and 7 from J, leaving 22 bases between them. The germline CDR1 and CDR2 sequences are DFQATT and SNEGSKA (reference sequence). The CDR3 has 16 amino acids. The chain's CDR3 is CSARQLPGVAQNEQFF. CDR3 bases: TGCAGTGCTAGGCAACTCCCGGGGGTTGCACAAAATGAGCAGTTCTTC.

This clonotype was detected a few times. V and J are TRBV7-9 and TRBJ2-7, with 7 bases matching TRBD1. CDR1 and CDR2 (germline): SEHNR, FQNEAQ (reference sequence). V lost 5 bases and J lost 4; bases outside the gene matches: 14. CDR3 length: 16 residues. The DNA of the CDR3 is TGTGCCAGCAGCGGACCCGGGACAGTTGCTCCGTACGAGCAGTACTTC. Translation gives CASSGPGTVAPYEQYF.

The rearrangement links TRBV4-2 to TRBJ2-7, with TRBD2 matching over 10 bases. The CDR3 is 17 residues long. Germline V gene lookup returns CDR1 LGHNA and CDR2 YNFKEQ. The trim removed 3 bases at V and 2 bases at J, leaving 10 bases unmatched. CDR3 sequence: CASSQGRLAGETYEQYF. The DNA for the CDR3 is TGTGCCAGCAGCCAGGGTAGACTAGCGGGCGAAACCTACGAGCAGTACTTC.

This clonotype was counted between two and nine times. CDR3 residues: CASSIAGYGTEAFF. For the CDR3, the DNA is TGTGCCAGCAGTATAGCAGGGTATGGCACTGAAGCTTTCTTT. The genes are TRBV27 and TRBJ1-1, with a tentative D call TRBD1 (5 bases). CDR3 length equals 14 residues. Germline CDR1 is MNHEY and CDR2 is SMNVEV (reference sequence). Trimming pared 5 bases from V and 4 bases from J, leaving 14 bases between.

The chain couples TRBV2 to TRBJ2-7, with D possibly matching TRBD1 (6 bases). The CDR3 extends over 14 amino acids. Germline V gene sequence: CDR1 SNHLY, CDR2 FYNNEI. The V and J ends lost 4 bases and 4 bases respectively, with 14 bases between them. The CDR3 loop is CASSVQGKRYEQYF. The CDR3 DNA reads TGTGCCAGCAGTGTACAGGGAAAGAGGTACGAGCAGTACTTC.